Each of the 30 T cell receptor beta chains below was sequenced from the same sample in a study of T cell responses to AZD1222 COVID-19 vaccine. The repertoire was sequenced with immunoSEQ multiplex PCR; TCRdb's copy has only in-frame clones and lacks some. The table shows about 170,000 clones, with 87% occurring only once. The material sequenced was peripheral blood, taken on day 0 of AZD1222 vaccination. The receptors derive from an adult in good health.

V usage is TRBV5-1 and J usage is TRBJ1-2, with D possibly TRBD1 on 5 matching bases. CDR1 and CDR2 from the germline V gene are SGHRS and YFSETQ. This CDR3 has 13 residues. V lost 1 base and J lost 7, with 11 bases in between. The CDR3 here is CASSLTQGGGYTF. CDR3 sequence (DNA): TGCGCCAGCAGCTTGACGCAGGGAGGTGGCTACACCTTC.

A few counts support this clone. Other DNA sequences from this sample encode an identical CDR3 as well. The V call is TRBV9, the J call TRBJ1-1; D not resolved. The CDR3 covers 13 residues. Germline V gives CDR1 SGDLS, CDR2 YYNGEE. The V end was cut by 0 bases, the J end by 0 bases, with 3 bases between. This chain's CDR3 is CASSVAVNTEAFF. The CDR3 bases are TGTGCCAGCAGCGTAGCAGTGAACACTGAAGCTTTCTTT.

This rearrangement joins TRBV7-9 to TRBJ2-2; no clear D. Trimming took off 1 base at V and 6 bases at J, with 9 bases between the two ends. Per germline, CDR1 SEHNR and CDR2 FQNEAQ (reference sequence). This CDR3 spans 14 amino acids. CDR3 DNA: TGTGCCAGCAGCTTAGATCGAGTGCCCGGGGAGCTGTTTTTT. Translating gives CASSLDRVPGELFF.

This clone was seen a few times. At one boundary the junction diverges from the germline segment, which might be a read error. This chain joins TRBV7-9 and TRBJ2-7; no definite D call. This CDR3 has 11 residues. CDR1 and CDR2 (germline): SEHNR, FQNEAQ (reference sequence). CDR3 coding DNA: TGTGCCAGCAGCCCCTCCCACGAGCAGTACTTC. Translated: CASSPSHEQYF.

This chain joins TRBV4-2 and TRBJ1-2, with 7 bases aligning to TRBD1. After removal of 4 bases from V and 3 bases from J, the junction contained 11 bases not matched to a gene. The CDR3 consists of 16 residues. Germline-derived CDR1 and CDR2 are LGHNA and YNFKEQ. The DNA of the CDR3 is TGTGCCAGCAGCCCCCACAGGGGAGTGATGGACTATGGCTACACCTTC. It yields the protein CASSPHRGVMDYGYTF.

The rearrangement joins TRBV5-1 to TRBJ2-3; D ambiguous. The CDR3 runs 15 residues. Germline V gives CDR1 SGHRS, CDR2 YFSETQ. The V end was cut by 2 bases, the J end by 2 bases, with 12 bases between. CDR3 DNA sequence: TGCGCCAGCAGCTTATTGAGTACCCCCACAGATACGCAGTATTTT. It translates to CASSLLSTPTDTQYF.

The chain couples TRBV5-8 to TRBJ2-7; tentative D call: TRBD2 (6 bases). The V end was cut by 4 bases, the J end by 2 bases, with 16 bases between. Germline values: CDR1 SGHTS, CDR2 YDEGEE. The CDR3 is 15 residues long. The CDR3 is CASSQGGGNPYEQYF. CDR3 DNA sequence: TGTGCCAGCAGCCAAGGTGGAGGGAATCCCTACGAGCAGTACTTC.

The genes are TRBV2 and TRBJ1-1; the match to TRBD1 covers 7 bases. V gave up 6 bases and J gave up 1 base; unmatched junction bases: 5. Germline CDR1 SNHLY, CDR2 FYNNEI. The CDR3 length is 14 residues. For the CDR3, the DNA is TGTGCCAGCAGGGCCGGGACAGCGAACACTGAAGCTTTCTTT. As protein: CASRAGTANTEAFF.

This clone showed up just a few times. The chain recombines TRBV9 with TRBJ1-2; D is undetermined. V was pared by 0 bases and J by 1 base, with 16 bases between. Germline V lookup: CDR1 SGDLS, CDR2 YYNGEE. CDR3 length: 17 residues. CDR3 protein: CASSVDSSRGSNYGYTF. The DNA of the CDR3 is TGTGCCAGCAGCGTAGACTCTTCTCGAGGAAGTAACTATGGCTACACCTTC.

The V and J genes are TRBV24-1 and TRBJ2-3; 10 nucleotides match TRBD1. The CDR3 contains 14 residues. Germline V gene sequence: CDR1 KGHDR, CDR2 SFDVKD. With 7 bases clipped from V and 3 bases from J, the junction kept 3 bases outside the gene matches. The CDR3: CATRGTGETDTQYF. For the CDR3, the DNA is TGTGCCACCAGGGGGACAGGGGAGACAGATACGCAGTATTTT.

This clone was counted between two and nine times. The chain employs TRBV19 and TRBJ2-6; no firm D call. The germline gives CDR1 LNHDA, CDR2 SQIVND (reference sequence). CDR3 length: 14 amino acids. With 9 bases removed from V and 0 bases from J, the gap between germline ends came to 9 bases. The CDR3 region is CASRPGSGANVLTF. The CDR3 bases are TGTGCCAGCCGACCAGGCTCTGGGGCCAACGTCCTGACTTTC.

The V gene is TRBV5-1, the J gene TRBJ1-2, with TRBD1 matching over 7 bases. Germline V lookup: CDR1 SGHRS, CDR2 YFSETQ. Germline trimming cut 4 bases from V and 5 bases from J; bases unmatched to any gene: 8. CDR3 length equals 14 residues. CDR3: CASSIGTAYYGYTF. The CDR3 DNA is TGCGCCAGCAGCATCGGGACAGCCTATTATGGCTACACCTTC.

The rearrangement links TRBV7-9 to TRBJ1-5; a weak D match, TRBD1 (5 bases). The germline V and J ends were trimmed by 3 bases and 2 bases, with 14 bases remaining between them. The CDR3 contains 16 residues. Germline CDR1 SEHNR, CDR2 FQNEAQ (reference sequence). The CDR3: CASSFGDRGGNQPQHF. DNA for the CDR3: TGTGCCAGCAGCTTCGGGGACCGGGGGGGCAATCAGCCCCAGCATTTT. The full variable domain, completed using reference TRBV7-9 and TRBJ1-5, is DTGVSQNPRHKITKRGQNVTFRCDPISEHNRLYWYRQTLGQGPEFLTYFQNEAQLEKSRLLSDRFSAERPKGSFSTLEIQRTEQGDSAMYLCASSFGDRGGNQPQHFGDGTRLSIL.

The chain has TRBV7-9 and TRBJ1-5, with 8 bases that match TRBD1. The CDR3 runs to 13 residues. V was clipped by 5 bases and J by 6 bases; unmatched bases: 3. CDR1 and CDR2 from the germline V gene are SEHNR and FQNEAQ (reference sequence). The CDR3 here is CASSPTGVQPQHF. The CDR3 region has the DNA TGTGCCAGCAGCCCGACAGGGGTTCAGCCCCAGCATTTT.

This clone was detected once. This sequence joins TRBV9 and TRBJ2-5; TRBD2 agrees at 11 bases. V lost 0 bases, J lost 1 base, and 5 bases stayed unmatched. The CDR3 spans 17 residues. CDR1 and CDR2 from the germline V gene are SGDLS and YYNGEE. CDR3 region: CASSVAPGTSGQETQYF. In nucleotides, the CDR3 is TGTGCCAGCAGCGTAGCCCCGGGGACTAGCGGCCAAGAGACCCAGTACTTC.

The rearrangement uses TRBV19 and TRBJ1-1; D is perhaps TRBD1 (6 bases). Germline CDR1 and CDR2: LNHDA and SQIVND (reference sequence). V lost 6 bases, J lost 4 bases, and 18 bases lay in between. CDR3 length: 15 residues. The CDR3 nucleotides are TGTGCCAGTAGCCTAAGGGGGGGCGAGGGCACTGAAGCTTTCTTT. It specifies CASSLRGGEGTEAFF.

This clone showed up just a few times. This chain joins TRBV5-1 and TRBJ1-2; D is unresolved. Germline assignment: CDR1 SGHRS and CDR2 YFSETQ. V gave up 3 bases and J gave up 0 bases, with 0 bases separating them. This CDR3 comprises 11 residues. CDR3 sequence reads: CASSSNYGYTF. The DNA of the CDR3 is TGCGCCAGCAGCTCTAACTATGGCTACACCTTC. Full variable domain (rest looked up from reference TRBV5-1 and TRBJ1-2): KAGVTQTPRYLIKTRGQQVTLSCSPISGHRSVSWYQQTPGQGLQFLFEYFSETQRNKGNFPGRFSGRQFSNSRSEMNVSTLELGDSALYLCASSSNYGYTFGSGTRLTVV.

This chain connects TRBV3-1 (or the pseudogene TRBV3-2) to TRBJ2-7; tentatively, D is TRBD2 (6 bases). The germline gives CDR1 LGHDT, CDR2 YNNKEL (reference sequence). V gave up 0 bases and J gave up 7 bases, with 16 bases separating them. This CDR3 is built from 15 residues. The CDR3 protein is CASSQEPASAGEQYF. CDR3 bases: TGTGCCAGCAGCCAAGAACCGGCTAGCGCAGGGGAGCAGTACTTC.

The chain is built from TRBV12-3 or TRBV12-4 and TRBJ2-7; D gene ambiguous. V was cut by 1 base and J by 1 base, with 2 bases left in between. The CDR3 has 12 residues. CDR3 bases: TGTGCCAGCAGTTTAGGGTCCTACGAGCAGTACTTC. Translated: CASSLGSYEQYF.

V is TRBV7-9 and J is TRBJ2-7, with TRBD2 matching over 15 bases. The J segment lost 2 bases and the V segment lost 0 bases, leaving 5 bases of the junction unmatched. CDR1 is SEHNR and CDR2 is FQNEAQ in the germline V gene (reference sequence). The CDR3 is 18 amino acids. CDR3 loop: CASSLAVGLAGGPYEQYF. The DNA for the CDR3 is TGTGCCAGCAGCTTAGCTGTGGGACTAGCGGGAGGCCCCTACGAGCAGTACTTC. Full variable domain (rest looked up from reference TRBV7-9 and TRBJ2-7): DTGVSQNPRHKITKRGQNVTFRCDPISEHNRLYWYRQTLGQGPEFLTYFQNEAQLEKSRLLSDRFSAERPKGSFSTLEIQRTEQGDSAMYLCASSLAVGLAGGPYEQYFGPGTRLTVT.

The rearrangement links TRBV15 to TRBJ1-2; D is ambiguous. The CDR3 spans 14 residues. The germline V and J ends were trimmed by 2 bases and 8 bases, with 15 bases remaining between them. Germline assignment: CDR1 LNHNV and CDR2 YYDKDF (reference sequence). This chain's CDR3 is CATSRPEGWSGYTF. CDR3 coding DNA: TGTGCCACCAGCAGACCCGAAGGATGGAGCGGCTACACCTTC.

This chain joins TRBV19 and TRBJ2-1, with D maybe TRBD1 (5 bases). V lost 6 bases and J 5 bases, leaving 17 bases between the germline ends. Germline-derived CDR1 and CDR2 are LNHDA and SQIVND (reference sequence). CDR3 size: 15 residues. CDR3 bases: TGTGCCAGTAGCTCCTCAGGGTACGGCAACAATGAGCAGTTCTTC. Translation gives CASSSSGYGNNEQFF.

This clone was recorded a few times. The chain has TRBV19 and TRBJ2-1; 9 bases match TRBD2. Germline loops: CDR1 LNHDA, CDR2 SQIVND (reference sequence). The V segment lost 4 bases and the J segment 3 bases; nucleotides outside the gene matches: 7. There are 16 residues in the CDR3. In DNA, the CDR3 is TGTGCCAGTAGTACCTCAACTAGCGGGTACTACAATGAGCAGTTCTTC. It codes for CASSTSTSGYYNEQFF.

V usage is TRBV30 and J usage is TRBJ2-2, with D perhaps matching TRBD2 (6 bases). The germline V and J ends were trimmed by 1 base and 5 bases, with 20 bases remaining between them. CDR3 length: 17 residues. Germline V lookup: CDR1 GTSNPN, CDR2 SVGIG (reference sequence). CDR3 loop: CAWSAPGGGFETGELFF. For the CDR3, the DNA is TGTGCCTGGAGTGCGCCCGGGGGTGGGTTTGAGACCGGGGAGCTGTTTTTT. The entire variable domain, with the rest obtained from reference TRBV30 and TRBJ2-2, is as follows: SQTIHQWPATLVQPVGSPLSLECTVEGTSNPNLYWYRQAAGRGLQLLFYSVGIGQISSEVPQNLSASRPQDRQFILSSKKLLLSDSGFYLCAWSAPGGGFETGELFFGEGSRLTVL.

The V gene is TRBV30, the J gene TRBJ1-3, with 8 bases that match TRBD1. V gave up 4 bases and J gave up 3 bases; unmatched junction bases: 11. Germline V gene data show CDR1 as GTSNPN and CDR2 as SVGIG (reference sequence). This CDR3 is 16 amino acids long. CDR3 region: CAWISQIRGLGNTIYF. CDR3 coding DNA: TGTGCCTGGATATCTCAAATCAGGGGGCTTGGAAACACCATATATTTT.

This clone occurred a few times. The CDR3 DNA follows: TGTGCCAGCAGTTTGGCTGGGGCCAACGTCCTGACTTTC. Protein sequence: CASSLAGANVLTF. This chain joins TRBV12-3 or TRBV12-4 and TRBJ2-6; unclear D gene. V was clipped by 3 bases and J by 2 bases, with 2 bases between them. The CDR3 is made up of 13 amino acids.

For this clone: A junction end diverges from the germline sequence, so it may reflect a read error. The CDR3 sequence: CASRQGVGGGEQYF. The DNA for the CDR3 is TGCGCCAGCAGGCAAGGGGTAGGGGGAGGCGAGCAGTACTTC. V and J are TRBV4-1 and TRBJ2-7; tentatively, D is TRBD1 or TRBD2 (6 bases each). This CDR3 comprises 14 residues. Per germline, CDR1 MGHRA and CDR2 YSYEKL.

This clone was observed a handful of times. The chain has TRBV2 and TRBJ1-1, with TRBD1 as a possible D gene (6 bases). The CDR3 is 13 residues long. Germline V gene data show CDR1 as SNHLY and CDR2 as FYNNEI. The germline V and J ends were trimmed by 6 bases and 7 bases, with 15 bases remaining between them. CDR3 bases: TGTGCCAGCAGGGAGGGGGGAGCTATTGAAGCTTTCTTT. Protein product: CASREGGAIEAFF.

The V gene is TRBV19, the J gene TRBJ1-2; D is undetermined. The CDR3 extends over 15 amino acids. Between the trimmed V and J ends, which lost 4 bases and 3 bases, there was a span of 15 bases. In germline, CDR1 is LNHDA, CDR2 SQIVND (reference sequence). CDR3 sequence reads: CASSNSLGIYYGYTF. CDR3 nucleotides: TGTGCCAGTAGTAACAGTCTGGGGATTTACTATGGCTACACCTTC. The variable domain in full, with the rest retrieved from reference TRBV19 and TRBJ1-2, is DGGITQSPKYLFRKEGQNVTLSCEQNLNHDAMYWYRQDPGQGLRLIYYSQIVNDFQKGDIAEGYSVSREKKESFPLTVTSAQKNPTAFYLCASSNSLGIYYGYTFGSGTRLTVV.

The CDR3 protein is CASSFVNSGNTIYF. CDR3 sequence (DNA): TGTGCCAGCAGTTTTGTTAACTCTGGAAACACCATATATTTT. The chain uses TRBV28 and TRBJ1-3; the D is unclear. Trimming removed 3 bases from V and 0 bases from J, with 6 bases in between. Looked up from germline, CDR1 is MDHEN and CDR2 is SYDVKM. The CDR3 is 14 residues long.